These 13 T cell receptor beta chains originate from one sample sequenced in a study of blood T cells in healthy people across ages. Primed by a sample-barcoded 5' primer and a J-beta primer mix, a second PCR proceeded for roughly 6 to 12 cycles. TCRdb fed the 5' RACE reads into MiXCR, producing one record per CDR3 protein. The table records about 1.4 million distinct CDR3 sequences, 59% of them present only once. Sequencing was performed on blood. These receptor sequences come from a man aged 18 to 30 in good health.

The J gene is TRBJ2-3, the V gene TRBV7-2; 9 nucleotides agree with TRBD2. Germline values: CDR1 SGHTA, CDR2 FQGNSA. The CDR3 extends over 16 amino acids. V dropped 2 bases and J dropped 7; count of bases not matched to a gene: 10. The CDR3 is CASSLFGSGSKNTQYF. In DNA, the CDR3 is TGTGCCAGCAGCTTATTTGGTAGCGGGAGTAAAAATACGCAGTATTTT. Looking up the rest from reference TRBV7-2 and TRBJ2-3 gives the full variable domain: GAGVSQSPSNKVTEKGKDVELRCDPISGHTALYWYRQSLGQGLEFLIYFQGNSAPDKSGLPSDRFSAERTGGSVSTLTIQRTQQEDSAVYLCASSLFGSGSKNTQYFGPGTRLTVL.

J is TRBJ1-2 and V is TRBV6-5; D remains ambiguous. CDR3 length: 15 amino acids. Trimming cost V 0 bases and J 0 bases, with 8 bases left between them. Germline CDR1 MNHEY, CDR2 SVGAGI. The CDR3 DNA reads TGTGCCAGCAGTTACTCGGAACCAGCTAACTATGGCTACACCTTC. Translation gives CASSYSEPANYGYTF.

The rearrangement uses TRBV6-6 and TRBJ1-6; the D is unclear. Germline V gene data show CDR1 as MNHNY and CDR2 as SVGAGI (reference sequence). The CDR3 length is 15 residues. With 0 bases removed from V and 7 bases from J, the gap between germline ends came to 10 bases. Here the CDR3 reads CASSYSMDGNSPLHF. CDR3 sequence (DNA): TGTGCCAGCAGTTACTCGATGGACGGAAATTCACCCCTCCACTTT.

This clonotype was counted between two and nine times. V gene TRBV11-2 combines with J gene TRBJ1-1, with D unclear. V shed 1 base and J shed 8 bases, with 11 bases lying between them. The CDR3 sequence is 13 residues long. Germline CDR1 reads SGHAT; CDR2 reads FQNNGV. CDR3 loop: CASSLVRTLEAFF. CDR3 sequence (DNA): TGTGCCAGCAGCTTAGTTCGGACGTTGGAAGCTTTCTTT. The whole variable domain, filled in from reference TRBV11-2 and TRBJ1-1, reads EAGVAQSPRYKIIEKRQSVAFWCNPISGHATLYWYQQILGQGPKLLIQFQNNGVVDDSQLPKDRFSAERLKGVDSTLKIQPAKLEDSAVYLCASSLVRTLEAFFGQGTRLTVV.

In this sample, this clonotype turned up a few times. The chain has TRBV7-9 and TRBJ1-2; perhaps TRBD1 as D (5 bases). Germline V lookup: CDR1 SEHNR, CDR2 FQNEAQ (reference sequence). V was clipped by 5 bases and J by 0 bases, with 13 bases between them. This CDR3 contains 15 residues. The CDR3 is CASSLEQEANYGYTF. The CDR3 nucleotides read TGTGCCAGCAGCCTAGAACAGGAAGCTAACTATGGCTACACCTTC.

The chain has TRBV27 and TRBJ2-3, with 9 bases aligning to TRBD2. The germline V gene has CDR1 MNHEY and CDR2 SMNVEV (reference sequence). This CDR3 contains 15 residues. V was pared by 4 bases and J by 3 bases, with 5 bases of the junction left unmatched. CDR3 nucleotides: TGTGCCAGCAGTTACTATAGCGGGAGTACAGATACGCAGTATTTT. This codes for CASSYYSGSTDTQYF.

The table lists this clonotype with a few counts. The chain recombines TRBV12-3 or TRBV12-4 with TRBJ2-1, with D unclear. Trimming shortened V by 7 bases and J by 8 bases, and 9 bases separated the two germline ends. This CDR3 region has 11 residues. The CDR3: CASNGGDEQFF. The CDR3 DNA is TGTGCCAGCAATGGTGGGGATGAGCAGTTCTTC.

The chain employs TRBV28 and TRBJ2-5; D gene ambiguous. The last part of the DNA fits TRBJ2-7 better; the J call may be wrong. The CDR3 has 11 residues. The germline V gene encodes CDR1 MDHEN and CDR2 SYDVKM. The DNA of the CDR3 is TGTGCCAGCAGAATTGACTACGAGCAGTACTTC. Translated: CASRIDYEQYF.

The chain uses TRBV7-6 and TRBJ2-5; TRBD1 aligns across 10 bases. Looked up from germline, CDR1 is SGHVS and CDR2 is FNYEAQ. Unmatched junction bases numbered 7, after V lost 1 base and J lost 2 bases. The CDR3 runs to 17 residues. CDR3 protein: CASSLDRTGGGQETQYF. In nucleotides, the CDR3 is TGTGCCAGCAGCTTAGATCGGACAGGGGGAGGTCAAGAGACCCAGTACTTC.

The chain joins TRBV24-1 to TRBJ2-2; 7 bases agree with TRBD1. The germline gives CDR1 KGHDR, CDR2 SFDVKD. V lost 9 bases, J lost 0 bases, and 9 bases stayed unmatched. This CDR3 is 16 amino acids long. In DNA form, the CDR3 reads TGTGCCACCCCGGAACCGGACAGGACGAACACCGGGGAGCTGTTTTTT. It yields the protein CATPEPDRTNTGELFF.

The CDR3 region is CSGRTGNGYTF. Here the CDR3 DNA reads TGCAGTGGTAGGACAGGGAATGGCTACACCTTC. The chain carries TRBV20-1 and TRBJ1-2, with 8 bases lining up with TRBD1. V lost 7 bases, J lost 6 bases, and 4 bases stayed unmatched. Germline loops: CDR1 DFQATT, CDR2 SNEGSKA (reference sequence). The CDR3 consists of 11 residues.

The chain carries TRBV4-1 and TRBJ1-4; unclear D gene. Germline V gene sequence: CDR1 MGHRA, CDR2 YSYEKL. The CDR3 covers 14 residues. V was shortened by 3 bases and J by 9 bases, with 14 bases between the two germline ends. The CDR3 sequence is CASSHPGSGKKLFF. The CDR3 nucleotides read TGCGCCAGCAGCCACCCGGGTTCTGGGAAAAAACTGTTTTTT.

The chain joins TRBV27 to TRBJ2-1; TRBD2 is a possible D gene (6 bases). Trimming pared 3 bases from V and 8 bases from J, leaving 17 bases between. The CDR3 is 15 amino acids. CDR1 and CDR2 from the germline V gene are MNHEY and SMNVEV (reference sequence). DNA for the CDR3: TGTGCCAGCAGTTTGGAGGGTACGTTTGGCTATGAGCAGTTCTTC. It encodes CASSLEGTFGYEQFF.